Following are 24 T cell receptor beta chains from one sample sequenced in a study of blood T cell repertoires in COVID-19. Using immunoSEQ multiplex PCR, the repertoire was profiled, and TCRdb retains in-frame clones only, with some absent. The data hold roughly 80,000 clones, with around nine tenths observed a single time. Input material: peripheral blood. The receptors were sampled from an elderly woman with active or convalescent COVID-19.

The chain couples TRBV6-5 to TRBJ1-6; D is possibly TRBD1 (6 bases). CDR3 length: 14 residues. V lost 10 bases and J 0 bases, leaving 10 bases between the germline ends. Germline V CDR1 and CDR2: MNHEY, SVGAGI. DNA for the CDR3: TGTGCCACCGTGGACAGCTCCTATAATTCACCCCTCCACTTT. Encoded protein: CATVDSSYNSPLHF.

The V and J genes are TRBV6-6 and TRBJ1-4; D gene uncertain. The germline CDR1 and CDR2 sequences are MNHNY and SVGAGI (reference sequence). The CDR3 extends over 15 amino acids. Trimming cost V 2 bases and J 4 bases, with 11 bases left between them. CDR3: CASSYAAALNEKLFF. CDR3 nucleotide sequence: TGTGCCAGCAGTTACGCGGCAGCTCTTAATGAAAAACTGTTTTTT.

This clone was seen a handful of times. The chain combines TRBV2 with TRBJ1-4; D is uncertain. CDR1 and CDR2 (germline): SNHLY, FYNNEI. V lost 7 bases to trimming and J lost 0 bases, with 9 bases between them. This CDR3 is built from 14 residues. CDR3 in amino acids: CASKRVATNEKLFF. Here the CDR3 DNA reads TGTGCCAGCAAGAGGGTGGCAACTAATGAAAAACTGTTTTTT.

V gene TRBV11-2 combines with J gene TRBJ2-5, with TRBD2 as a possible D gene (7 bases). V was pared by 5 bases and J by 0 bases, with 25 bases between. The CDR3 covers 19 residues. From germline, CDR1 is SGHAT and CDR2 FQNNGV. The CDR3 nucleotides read TGTGCCAGCAGCCCCGGAGCGCGGGGGCCGCGACCGTACCAAGAGACCCAGTACTTC. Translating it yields CASSPGARGPRPYQETQYF. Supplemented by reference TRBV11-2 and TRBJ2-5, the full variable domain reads EAGVAQSPRYKIIEKRQSVAFWCNPISGHATLYWYQQILGQGPKLLIQFQNNGVVDDSQLPKDRFSAERLKGVDSTLKIQPAKLEDSAVYLCASSPGARGPRPYQETQYFGPGTRLLVL.

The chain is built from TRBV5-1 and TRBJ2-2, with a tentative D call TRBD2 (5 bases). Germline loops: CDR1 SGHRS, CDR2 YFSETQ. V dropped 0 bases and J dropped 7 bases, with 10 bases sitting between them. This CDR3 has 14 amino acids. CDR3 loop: CASSLDTGNGELFF. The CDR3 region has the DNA TGCGCCAGCAGCTTGGATACGGGAAACGGGGAGCTGTTTTTT.

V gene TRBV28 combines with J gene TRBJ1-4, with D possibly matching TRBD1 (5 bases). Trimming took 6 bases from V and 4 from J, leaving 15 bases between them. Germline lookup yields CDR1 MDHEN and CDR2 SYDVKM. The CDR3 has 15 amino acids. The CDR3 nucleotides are TGTGCCAGCAGCCTCGGAGGGACGGGTAATGAAAAACTGTTTTTT. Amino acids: CASSLGGTGNEKLFF.

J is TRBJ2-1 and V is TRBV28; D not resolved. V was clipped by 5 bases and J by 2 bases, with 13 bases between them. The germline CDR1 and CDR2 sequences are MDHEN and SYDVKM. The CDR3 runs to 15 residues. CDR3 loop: CASSRSVSPYNEQFF. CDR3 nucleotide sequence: TGTGCCAGCAGTCGGAGCGTTTCCCCCTACAATGAGCAGTTCTTC.

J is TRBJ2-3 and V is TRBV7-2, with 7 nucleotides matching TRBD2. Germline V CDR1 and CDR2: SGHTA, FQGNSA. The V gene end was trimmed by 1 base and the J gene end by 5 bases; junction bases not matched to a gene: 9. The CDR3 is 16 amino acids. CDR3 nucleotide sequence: TGTGCCAGCAGCTTAGTTTGGGGCGGGAGAGGAGATACGCAGTATTTT. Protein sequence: CASSLVWGGRGDTQYF.

CDR3 sequence (DNA): TGTGCCAGCAGCCCCCTGCCCCCTCGGGAGTCAGTCGAGCAGTACTTC. It is translated as CASSPLPPRESVEQYF. The chain uses TRBV3-1 (or the pseudogene TRBV3-2) and TRBJ2-7; D perhaps matches TRBD2 (6 bases). With 4 bases removed from V and 6 bases from J, the gap between germline ends came to 22 bases. Germline V gene sequence: CDR1 LGHDT, CDR2 YNNKEL (reference sequence). This CDR3 spans 16 amino acids.

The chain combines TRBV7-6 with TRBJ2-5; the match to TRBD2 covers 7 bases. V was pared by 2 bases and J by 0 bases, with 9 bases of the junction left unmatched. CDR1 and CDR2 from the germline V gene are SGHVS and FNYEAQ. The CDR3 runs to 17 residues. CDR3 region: CASSLRQPAGNQETQYF. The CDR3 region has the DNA TGTGCCAGCAGCTTACGGCAACCAGCGGGGAACCAAGAGACCCAGTACTTC.

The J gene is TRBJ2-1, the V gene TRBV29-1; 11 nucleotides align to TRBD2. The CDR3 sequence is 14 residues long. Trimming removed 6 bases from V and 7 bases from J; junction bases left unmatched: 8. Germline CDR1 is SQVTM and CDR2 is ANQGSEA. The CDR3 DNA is TGCAGCGTGCTTAGCGGGGGGGCCTGGAATGAGCAGTTCTTC. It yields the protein CSVLSGGAWNEQFF.

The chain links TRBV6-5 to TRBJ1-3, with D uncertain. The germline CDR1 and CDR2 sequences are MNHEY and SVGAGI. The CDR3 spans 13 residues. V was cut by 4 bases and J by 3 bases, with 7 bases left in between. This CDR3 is CASSSGSGNTIYF. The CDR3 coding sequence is TGTGCCAGCAGTTCCGGGAGTGGAAACACCATATATTTT.

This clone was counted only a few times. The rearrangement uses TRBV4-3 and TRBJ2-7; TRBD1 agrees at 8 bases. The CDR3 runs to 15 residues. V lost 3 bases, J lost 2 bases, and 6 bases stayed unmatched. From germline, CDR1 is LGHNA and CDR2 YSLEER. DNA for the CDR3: TGCGCCAGCAGCCACGGACAGGGCGAAACCTACGAGCAGTACTTC. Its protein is CASSHGQGETYEQYF.

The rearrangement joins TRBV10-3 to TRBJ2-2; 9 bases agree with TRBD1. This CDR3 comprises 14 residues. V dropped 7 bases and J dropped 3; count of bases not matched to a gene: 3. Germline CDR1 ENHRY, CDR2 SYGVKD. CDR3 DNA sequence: TGTGCCATCACTCGGGACAGGGACACCGGGGAGCTGTTTTTT. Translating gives CAITRDRDTGELFF.

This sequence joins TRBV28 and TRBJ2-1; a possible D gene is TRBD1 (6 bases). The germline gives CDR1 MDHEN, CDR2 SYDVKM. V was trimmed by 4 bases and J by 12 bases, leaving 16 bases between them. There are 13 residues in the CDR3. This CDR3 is CASSSNLMTGQFF. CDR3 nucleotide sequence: TGTGCCAGCAGTTCCAACCTAATGACAGGGCAGTTCTTC.

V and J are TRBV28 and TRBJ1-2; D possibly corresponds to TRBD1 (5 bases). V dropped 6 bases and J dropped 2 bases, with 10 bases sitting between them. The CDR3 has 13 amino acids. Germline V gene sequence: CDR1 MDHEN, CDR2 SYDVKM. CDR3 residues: CASSEGQNYGYTF. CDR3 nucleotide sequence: TGTGCCAGCAGCGAAGGACAAAACTATGGCTACACCTTC.

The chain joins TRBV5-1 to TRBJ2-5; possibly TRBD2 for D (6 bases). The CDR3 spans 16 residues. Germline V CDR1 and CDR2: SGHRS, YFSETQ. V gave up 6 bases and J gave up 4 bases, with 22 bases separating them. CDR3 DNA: TGCGCCAGCACTCCCTCTGGACCCCAGGGAGGAGAGACCCAGTACTTC. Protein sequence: CASTPSGPQGGETQYF.

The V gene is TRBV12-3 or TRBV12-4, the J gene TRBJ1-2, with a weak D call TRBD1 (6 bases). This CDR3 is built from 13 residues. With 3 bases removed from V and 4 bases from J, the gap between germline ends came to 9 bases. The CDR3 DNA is TGTGCCAGCAGTTTGGGGGCAGGCTATGGCTACACCTTC. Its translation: CASSLGAGYGYTF.

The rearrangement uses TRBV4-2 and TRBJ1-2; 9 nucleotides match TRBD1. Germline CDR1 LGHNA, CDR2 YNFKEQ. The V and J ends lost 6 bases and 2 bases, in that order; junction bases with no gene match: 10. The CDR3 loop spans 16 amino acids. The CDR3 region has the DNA TGTGCCAGCAGGGCCCGGGACAGGGACGCAAACTATGGCTACACCTTC. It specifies CASRARDRDANYGYTF.

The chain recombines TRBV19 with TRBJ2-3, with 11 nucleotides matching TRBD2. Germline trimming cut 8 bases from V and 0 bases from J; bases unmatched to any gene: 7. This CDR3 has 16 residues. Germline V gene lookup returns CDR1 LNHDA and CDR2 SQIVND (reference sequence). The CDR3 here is CASSSGRISSTDTQYF. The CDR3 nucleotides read TGTGCCAGTTCTAGCGGGAGGATCTCTAGCACAGATACGCAGTATTTT.

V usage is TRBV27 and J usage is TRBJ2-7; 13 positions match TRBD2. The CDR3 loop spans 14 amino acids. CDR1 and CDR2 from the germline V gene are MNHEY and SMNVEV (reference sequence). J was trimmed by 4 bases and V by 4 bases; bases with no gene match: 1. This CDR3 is CASSWTSGRYEQYF. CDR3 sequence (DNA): TGTGCCAGCAGTTGGACTAGCGGGAGATACGAGCAGTACTTC.

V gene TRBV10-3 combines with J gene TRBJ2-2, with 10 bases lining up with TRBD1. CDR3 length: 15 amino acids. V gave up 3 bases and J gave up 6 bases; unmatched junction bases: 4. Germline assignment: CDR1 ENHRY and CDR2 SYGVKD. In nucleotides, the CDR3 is TGTGCCATCAGTGAAGGGACAGGGGTGTCCGGGGAGCTGTTTTTT. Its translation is CAISEGTGVSGELFF.

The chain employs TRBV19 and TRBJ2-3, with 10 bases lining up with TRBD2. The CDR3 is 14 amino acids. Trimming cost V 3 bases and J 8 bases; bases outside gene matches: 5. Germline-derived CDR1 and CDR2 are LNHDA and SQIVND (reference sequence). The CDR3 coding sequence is TGTGCCAGTAGTATGAGCGGGAGGGAAGGTACGCAGTATTTT. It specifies CASSMSGREGTQYF.

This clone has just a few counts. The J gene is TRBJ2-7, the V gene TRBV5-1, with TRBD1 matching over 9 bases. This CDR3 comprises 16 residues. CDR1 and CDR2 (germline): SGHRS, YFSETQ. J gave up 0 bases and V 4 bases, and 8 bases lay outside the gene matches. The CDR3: CASSPRQGGYSYEQYF. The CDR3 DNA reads TGCGCCAGCAGCCCGCGACAGGGGGGATACTCCTACGAGCAGTACTTC. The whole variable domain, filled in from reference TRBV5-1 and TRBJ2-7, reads KAGVTQTPRYLIKTRGQQVTLSCSPISGHRSVSWYQQTPGQGLQFLFEYFSETQRNKGNFPGRFSGRQFSNSRSEMNVSTLELGDSALYLCASSPRQGGYSYEQYFGPGTRLTVT.